This T cell receptor beta chain was sequenced during a study of cytomegalovirus exposure and HLA in healthy donors. General study results and limits: Overall, roughly 150 TCR beta chains were annotated as cytomegalovirus-associated. The presence/absence work took it that sequencing depth was about the same across donors.

On this clone itself: Its specificity is not known.

V was clipped by 0 bases and J by 3 bases, with 11 bases between them. This CDR3 is built from 15 residues. Germline V gene lookup returns CDR1 MGHRA and CDR2 YSYEKL. Primers included in the PCR were 60 Vbeta and 13 Jbeta primers. Some clones are missing from TCRdb's copy, which holds only in-frame ones; the method was immunoSEQ multiplex PCR. The sample holds 200,000 or so clones, about 77% seen once. The sample was PBMCs. This clonotype was obtained from a woman under 40 in good health and CMV-seropositive. The rearrangement joins TRBV4-1 to TRBJ1-1; the D gene is possibly TRBD1 (5 bases). CDR3 protein: CASSQDLGRDTEAFF. CDR3 nucleotides: TGCGCCAGCAGCCAAGATTTGGGCAGGGACACTGAAGCTTTCTTT.